The 2 T cell receptor beta chains below all came from one sample that was sequenced in a study of blood T cell repertoires in COVID-19. Clones were read by immunoSEQ multiplex PCR, and TCRdb kept only the in-frame ones, dropping some. The profile covers about 170,000 clones, with roughly four fifths appearing a single time and roughly 2.6% taken by the ten largest. Material: peripheral blood. The receptor set was obtained from a human donor with acute or convalescent COVID-19. The donor label of this sample is uncertain.

The chain recombines TRBV5-1 with TRBJ2-7; 8 nucleotides match TRBD1. With 0 bases clipped from V and 2 bases from J, the junction kept 4 bases outside the gene matches. The length of the CDR3 is 15 residues. The germline V gene has CDR1 SGHRS and CDR2 YFSETQ. The chain's CDR3 is CASSLVGTGPYEQYF. CDR3 DNA: TGCGCCAGCAGCTTGGTTGGGACAGGCCCCTACGAGCAGTACTTC. Using reference TRBV5-1 and TRBJ2-7 for the parts outside the CDR3, the full variable domain is KAGVTQTPRYLIKTRGQQVTLSCSPISGHRSVSWYQQTPGQGLQFLFEYFSETQRNKGNFPGRFSGRQFSNSRSEMNVSTLELGDSALYLCASSLVGTGPYEQYFGPGTRLTVT.

This chain joins TRBV6-5 and TRBJ2-5, with TRBD1 matching 7 bases. The CDR3 totals 13 residues. CDR1 is MNHEY and CDR2 is SVGAGI in the germline V gene. V lost 11 bases, J lost 5 bases, and 11 bases stayed unmatched. For the CDR3, the DNA is TGTGCCGGCCGCAACAGGGGCGAGGAGACCCAGTACTTC. The encoded protein is CAGRNRGEETQYF.